This T cell receptor (beta chain) derives from a study of blood T cells in healthy people across ages. Findings and limits, study-wide: Relative to aged donors, long-lived donors carried more naive CD4+ cells and displayed higher diversity.

The germline V gene encodes CDR1 DFQATT and CDR2 SNEGSKA (reference sequence). Trimming removed 1 base at V and 1 base at J, with 11 bases between. The CDR3 covers 15 residues. Primers used in a second PCR of roughly 7 to 11 cycles were a sample-barcoded 5' primer and a J-beta primer mix. In TCRdb, the 5' RACE reads were re-called with MiXCR into one record per CDR3 protein. This table holds around 780,000 distinct CDR3 sequences, around a quarter found once. Concerning this clonotype: Antigen unknown.

These records were also assigned to another study, of T cells of mothers and their children.

The origin of this receptor is a boy younger than 18 in good health. The specimen was blood. The chain is built from TRBV20-1 and TRBJ2-1; TRBD2 is a possible D gene (5 bases). The CDR3 protein is CSARVDYQSYNEQFF. As DNA, the CDR3 is TGCAGTGCTAGAGTTGACTACCAATCCTACAATGAGCAGTTCTTC.